What follows are 3 T cell receptor beta chains derived from one specimen sequenced in a study of OX40 agonist ivuxolimab in advanced cancers. Libraries were prepared by immunoSEQ multiplex PCR; TCRdb keeps only in-frame clonotypes and omits some of them. The sample gives about 78,000 clones, around 91% of which show up once; 2.8% is in the top ten. The material sequenced was CD4+ or CD8+ T cells sorted from blood, taken in a trial of the OX40 agonist ivuxolimab. These receptor sequences come from an adult with an advanced solid tumor such as melanoma, head and neck, liver or kidney cancer.

The genes are TRBV11-3 and TRBJ2-5; TRBD1 matches 10 bases. Germline CDR1 SGHNT, CDR2 YENEEA. V trimming: 5 bases; J trimming: 5 bases; junction bases outside the gene matches: 11. This CDR3 comprises 16 residues. The CDR3: CASSKSGTGVEETQYF. CDR3 nucleotides: TGTGCCAGCAGCAAATCCGGGACAGGGGTTGAGGAGACCCAGTACTTC.

The chain employs TRBV20-1 and TRBJ1-4; no clear D. Germline V gene data show CDR1 as DFQATT and CDR2 as SNEGSKA (reference sequence). This CDR3 is 11 amino acids long. V lost 7 bases and J 10 bases, leaving 13 bases between the germline ends. CDR3 DNA sequence: TGCAGTGTGACCCGGACCTCAAAACTGTTTTTT. It is translated as CSVTRTSKLFF.

The chain recombines TRBV9 with TRBJ2-5; 9 bases align to TRBD1. Germline trimming cut 2 bases from V and 4 bases from J; bases unmatched to any gene: 3. Germline V CDR1 and CDR2: SGDLS, YYNGEE. The CDR3 is made up of 14 amino acids. As DNA, the CDR3 is TGTGCCAGCAGCGTTGGACAGGGGAGAGAGACCCAGTACTTC. Translated: CASSVGQGRETQYF.